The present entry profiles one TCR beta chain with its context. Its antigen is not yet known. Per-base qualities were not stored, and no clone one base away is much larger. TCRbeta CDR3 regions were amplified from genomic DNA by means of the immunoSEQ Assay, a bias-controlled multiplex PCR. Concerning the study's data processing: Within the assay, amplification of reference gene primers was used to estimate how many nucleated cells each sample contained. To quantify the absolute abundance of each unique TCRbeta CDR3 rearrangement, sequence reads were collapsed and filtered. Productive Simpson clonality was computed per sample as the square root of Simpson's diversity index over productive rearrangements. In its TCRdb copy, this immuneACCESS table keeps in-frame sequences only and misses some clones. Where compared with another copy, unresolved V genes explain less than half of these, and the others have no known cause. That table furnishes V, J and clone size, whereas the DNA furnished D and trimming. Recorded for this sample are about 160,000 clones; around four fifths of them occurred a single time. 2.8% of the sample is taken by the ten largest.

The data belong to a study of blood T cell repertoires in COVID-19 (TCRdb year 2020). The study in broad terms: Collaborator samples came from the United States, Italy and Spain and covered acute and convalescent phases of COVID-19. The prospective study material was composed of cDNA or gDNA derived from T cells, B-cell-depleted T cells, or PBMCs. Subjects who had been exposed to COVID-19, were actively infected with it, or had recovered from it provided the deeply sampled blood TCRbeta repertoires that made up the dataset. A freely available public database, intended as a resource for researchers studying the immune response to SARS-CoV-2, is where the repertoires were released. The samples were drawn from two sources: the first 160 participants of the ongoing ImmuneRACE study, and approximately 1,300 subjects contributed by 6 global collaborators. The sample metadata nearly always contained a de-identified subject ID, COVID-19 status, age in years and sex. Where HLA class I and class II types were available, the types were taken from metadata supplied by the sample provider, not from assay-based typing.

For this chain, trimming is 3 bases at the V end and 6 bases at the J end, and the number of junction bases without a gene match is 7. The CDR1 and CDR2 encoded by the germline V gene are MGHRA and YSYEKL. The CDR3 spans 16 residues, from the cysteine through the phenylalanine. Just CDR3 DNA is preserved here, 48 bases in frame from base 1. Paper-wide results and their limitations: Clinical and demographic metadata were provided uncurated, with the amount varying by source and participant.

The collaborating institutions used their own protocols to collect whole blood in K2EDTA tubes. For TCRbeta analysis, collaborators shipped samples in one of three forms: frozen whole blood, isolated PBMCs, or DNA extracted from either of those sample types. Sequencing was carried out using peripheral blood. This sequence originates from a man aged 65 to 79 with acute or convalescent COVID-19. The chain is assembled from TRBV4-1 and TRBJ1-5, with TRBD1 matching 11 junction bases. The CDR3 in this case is CASSHPDRGLSQPQHF. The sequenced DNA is TGCGCCAGCAGCCACCCGGACAGGGGGCTTAGTCAGCCCCAGCATTTT.